This T cell receptor (beta chain) was documented in a study of blood T cell repertoires in COVID-19. Turning to the study itself: Some COVID-19 samples were acute and others convalescent; all came from the United States, Italy and Spain. Sources were T cells, B-cell-depleted T cells, or PBMCs; the material itself was cDNA or gDNA.

Looked up from germline, CDR1 is SGHTA and CDR2 is FQGNSA. After removal of 8 bases from V and 10 bases from J, the junction contained 20 bases not matched to a gene. This CDR3 region has 17 residues. Only in-frame clones appear in the TCRdb table, and some are missing; sequencing was by immunoSEQ multiplex PCR. The sample consists of a few hundred thousand clones, roughly nine tenths of them appearing once. The source is a man between 18 and 35 years old with active or convalescent COVID-19. Sequenced material: peripheral blood. The chain recombines TRBV7-2 with TRBJ1-1, with 12 bases lining up with TRBD1. The CDR3 is CASFFRTGQGARFIAFF. The CDR3 DNA reads as TGTGCCAGCTTTTTCCGAACGGGACAGGGGGCCCGATTTATAGCTTTCTTT.